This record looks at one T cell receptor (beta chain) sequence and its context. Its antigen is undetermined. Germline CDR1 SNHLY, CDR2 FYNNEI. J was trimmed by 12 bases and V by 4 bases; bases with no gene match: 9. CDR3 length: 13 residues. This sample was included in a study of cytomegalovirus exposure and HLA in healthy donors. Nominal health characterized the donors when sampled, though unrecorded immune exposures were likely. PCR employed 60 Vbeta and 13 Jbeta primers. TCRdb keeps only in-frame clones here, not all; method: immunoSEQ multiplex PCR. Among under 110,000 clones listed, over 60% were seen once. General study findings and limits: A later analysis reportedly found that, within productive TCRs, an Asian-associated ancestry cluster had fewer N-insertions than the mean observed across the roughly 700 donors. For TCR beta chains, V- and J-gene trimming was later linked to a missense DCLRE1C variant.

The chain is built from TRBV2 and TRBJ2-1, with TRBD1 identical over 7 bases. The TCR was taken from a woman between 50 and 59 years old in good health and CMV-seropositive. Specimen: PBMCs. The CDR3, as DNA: TGTGCCAGCAGTGCTTCGGCAAACAGGGGGCAGTTCTTC. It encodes CASSASANRGQFF.